Below are 27 T cell receptor beta chains sequenced from a single sample in a study of TIL therapy for anti-PD-1-resistant metastatic lung cancer. Sequencing used immunoSEQ v3. Method: immunoSEQ multiplex PCR; TCRdb's copy keeps in-frame clones and lacks some. The data contain about 45,000 clones, approximately 79% of them singletons. Specified time point: pre-treatment sample, taken before nivolumab and TIL therapy. The specimen comprised blood, sampled at baseline. These receptors came from a man in his sixties or seventies with non-small cell lung cancer.

V is TRBV9 and J is TRBJ1-2; 7 positions agree with TRBD1. Germline V lookup: CDR1 SGDLS, CDR2 YYNGEE. CDR3 length equals 15 residues. V trimming: 4 bases; J trimming: 5 bases; junction bases outside the gene matches: 11. For the CDR3, the DNA is TGTGCCAGCAGCACGGGGACAGCGATCCTATATGGCTACACCTTC. It specifies CASSTGTAILYGYTF.

This rearrangement joins TRBV7-3 to TRBJ1-2, with 9 bases lining up with TRBD1. This CDR3 comprises 13 residues. The J segment lost 4 bases and the V segment lost 5 bases, leaving 2 bases of the junction unmatched. CDR1 and CDR2 from the germline V gene are SGHTA and FQGTGA. The CDR3 is CASSGDRAYGYTF. CDR3 sequence (DNA): TGTGCCAGCAGCGGGGACAGGGCCTATGGCTACACCTTC.

The chain has TRBV6-5 and TRBJ1-2, with D hard to call. Germline V lookup: CDR1 MNHEY, CDR2 SVGAGI. V was shortened by 0 bases and J by 8 bases, with 13 bases between the two germline ends. This CDR3 contains 14 residues. This CDR3 is CASSYSIGQSGYTF. In DNA form, the CDR3 reads TGTGCCAGCAGTTACTCTATTGGGCAGTCCGGCTACACCTTC.

The gene calls are TRBV5-1 and TRBJ2-1; 13 nucleotides agree with TRBD2. Looked up from germline, CDR1 is SGHRS and CDR2 is YFSETQ. The CDR3 is 14 residues long. V was clipped by 7 bases and J by 8 bases; unmatched bases: 6. The CDR3 loop reads CASGLAGDFDEQFF. CDR3 nucleotides: TGCGCCAGCGGACTAGCGGGAGATTTCGATGAGCAGTTCTTC.

The chain carries TRBV7-9 and TRBJ2-7, with 10 bases matching TRBD2. The CDR3 sequence is 15 residues long. V lost 0 bases and J lost 5; bases outside the gene matches: 4. Germline CDR1 reads SEHNR; CDR2 reads FQNEAQ (reference sequence). The CDR3 DNA follows: TGTGCCAGCAGCTTAGCTAGCGGGAGGTGGGACGAGCAGTACTTC. It specifies CASSLASGRWDEQYF.

V gene TRBV30 combines with J gene TRBJ2-2; 7 positions agree with TRBD1. This CDR3 spans 15 amino acids. Germline CDR1 GTSNPN, CDR2 SVGIG (reference sequence). With 2 bases clipped from V and 0 bases from J, the junction kept 3 bases outside the gene matches. CDR3 nucleotide sequence: TGTGCCTGGAGTCGCGACAGGGCGAACACCGGGGAGCTGTTTTTT. It translates to CAWSRDRANTGELFF.

The chain is built from TRBV6-4 and TRBJ1-1; 8 bases line up with TRBD1. CDR1 and CDR2 from the germline V gene are MRHNA and SNTAGT. The CDR3 sequence is 15 residues long. The junction had 5 bases not matched to a gene; V was cut back by 3 bases and J by 2 bases. CDR3 loop: CASSERGQGNTEAFF. Written as DNA, the CDR3 is TGTGCCAGCAGTGAAAGAGGACAGGGTAACACTGAAGCTTTCTTT.

The chain couples TRBV28 to TRBJ2-7; 10 positions match TRBD1. The CDR3 totals 14 residues. Germline trimming cut 6 bases from V and 6 bases from J; bases unmatched to any gene: 8. From germline, CDR1 is MDHEN and CDR2 SYDVKM. This CDR3 reads CASSPGQGISEQYF. CDR3 in DNA: TGTGCCAGCAGCCCGGGACAGGGGATTTCCGAGCAGTACTTC.

The V call is TRBV5-1, the J call TRBJ2-7; 8 bases line up with TRBD1. This CDR3 comprises 17 residues. The trim removed 0 bases at V and 4 bases at J, leaving 12 bases unmatched. Germline V lookup: CDR1 SGHRS, CDR2 YFSETQ. The CDR3 sequence: CASSLEPGNRGIYEQYF. In DNA, the CDR3 is TGCGCCAGCAGCTTGGAACCTGGGAACAGGGGGATTTACGAGCAGTACTTC.

V gene TRBV18 combines with J gene TRBJ1-1, with a tentative D call TRBD1 (5 bases). The V gene's germline CDR1 is KGHSH and CDR2 LQKENI. The CDR3 is 15 residues long. V dropped 3 bases and J dropped 0 bases, with 11 bases sitting between them. CDR3 residues: CASSPTATMNTEAFF. The CDR3, as DNA: TGTGCCAGCTCACCGACAGCCACCATGAACACTGAAGCTTTCTTT.

The rearrangement links TRBV6-1 to TRBJ2-3, with TRBD2 identical over 7 bases. The CDR3 is made up of 14 amino acids. V shed 8 bases, J shed 8 bases, and the junction held 13 bases outside the gene matches. Germline CDR1 MNHNS, CDR2 SASEGT. The CDR3 region has the DNA TGTGCCAGCGCCGGGACTATTTCTTTGGGTACGCAGTATTTT. Residues: CASAGTISLGTQYF.

The V call is TRBV7-2, the J call TRBJ1-5, with unresolved D. CDR1 is SGHTA and CDR2 is FQGNSA in the germline V gene. Trimming shortened V by 4 bases and J by 0 bases, and 10 bases separated the two germline ends. This CDR3 has 15 residues. DNA of the CDR3: TGTGCCAGCAGCTCTTCCGTAGGTAGCAATCAGCCCCAGCATTTT. The encoded protein is CASSSSVGSNQPQHF.

The chain carries TRBV5-8 and TRBJ2-1; 8 bases align to TRBD2. The CDR3 spans 15 residues. Germline CDR1 is SGHTS and CDR2 is YDEGEE. The ends lost 3 bases at V and 5 bases at J; junction bases unmatched: 7. CDR3 coding DNA: TGTGCCAGCAGCTCCCAGGGACTAGTCAACAATGAGCAGTTCTTC. As protein: CASSSQGLVNNEQFF.

A few counts support this clone. CDR3 DNA sequence: TGCGCCAGCAGTCACACTACAGCGGGAGTCCGGTACAATGAGCAGTTCTTC. This sequence encodes CASSHTTAGVRYNEQFF. The chain is built from TRBV10-1 and TRBJ2-1; TRBD2 matches 8 bases. CDR1 is WNHNN, CDR2 SYGVQD, per germline (reference sequence). The CDR3 is 17 amino acids. V trimming: 5 bases; J trimming: 4 bases; junction bases outside the gene matches: 13.

V is TRBV28 and J is TRBJ1-6; no firm D call. V lost 3 bases and J lost 7, with 10 bases in between. Germline V gene data show CDR1 as MDHEN and CDR2 as SYDVKM. CDR3 length: 14 residues. The CDR3 DNA reads TGTGCCAGCAGTTTTAGGAAAACGAATTCACCCCTCCACTTT. Protein product: CASSFRKTNSPLHF.

The V call is TRBV6-1, the J call TRBJ1-2; TRBD1 is a possible D gene (6 bases). The CDR3 length is 15 residues. Germline CDR1 is MNHNS and CDR2 is SASEGT. The V and J ends lost 0 bases and 8 bases respectively, with 16 bases between them. The CDR3 DNA reads TGTGCCAGCAGTGAAGCCGGCGGGGGGGCTGGAGGCTACACCTTC. Amino acid sequence: CASSEAGGGAGGYTF.

J is TRBJ2-7 and V is TRBV7-9, with a possible D match to TRBD2 (5 bases). Germline CDR1 and CDR2: SEHNR and FQNEAQ (reference sequence). Trimming shortened V by 2 bases and J by 6 bases, and 5 bases separated the two germline ends. The CDR3 is made up of 11 amino acids. The CDR3 DNA sequence: TGTGCCAGCAGCTTACGGGGCGAGCAGTACTTC. Its translation: CASSLRGEQYF.

The chain joins TRBV15 to TRBJ1-3; D gene ambiguous. The CDR3 runs to 13 residues. V lost 3 bases and J 2 bases, leaving 5 bases between the germline ends. Looked up from germline, CDR1 is LNHNV and CDR2 is YYDKDF (reference sequence). The DNA of the CDR3 is TGTGCCACCAGCAGGACGGCTGGAAACACCATATATTTT. This translates into CATSRTAGNTIYF. The entire variable domain, with the rest obtained from reference TRBV15 and TRBJ1-3, is as follows: DAMVIQNPRYQVTQFGKPVTLSCSQTLNHNVMYWYQQKSSQAPKLLFHYYDKDFNNEADTPDNFQSRRPNTSFCFLDIRSPGLGDTAMYLCATSRTAGNTIYFGEGSWLTVV.

The V and J genes are TRBV11-2 and TRBJ1-1; D is possibly TRBD1 (6 bases). The germline V gene has CDR1 SGHAT and CDR2 FQNNGV. There are 15 residues in the CDR3. V shed 2 bases and J shed 1 base, with 11 bases lying between them. The DNA for the CDR3 is TGTGCCAGCAGCTTATGGGGGGCGCGGAACACTGAAGCTTTCTTT. Amino acid sequence: CASSLWGARNTEAFF.

The gene calls are TRBV11-2 and TRBJ2-5; 11 bases are a match to TRBD2. V shed 0 bases, J shed 3 bases, and the junction held 3 bases outside the gene matches. Germline values: CDR1 SGHAT, CDR2 FQNNGV. The CDR3 contains 16 residues. The CDR3 region has the DNA TGTGCCAGCAGCTTAGATAGTAGCGGGAGGGAAGAGACCCAGTACTTC. Residues: CASSLDSSGREETQYF.

The rearrangement joins TRBV5-4 to TRBJ2-7; tentatively, D is TRBD1 (6 bases). This CDR3 has 15 residues. V lost 1 base and J 3 bases, leaving 14 bases between the germline ends. Germline V gene sequence: CDR1 SGHNT, CDR2 YYREEE (reference sequence). The CDR3 coding sequence is TGTGCCAGCAGCTTGAGTCAGGGGAGCTACTACGAGCAGTACTTC. Residues: CASSLSQGSYYEQYF.

This chain connects TRBV19 to TRBJ2-3, with D tentatively TRBD1 (6 bases). Trimming took off 6 bases at V and 1 base at J, with 20 bases between the two ends. Germline assignment: CDR1 LNHDA and CDR2 SQIVND (reference sequence). This CDR3 has 17 amino acids. The CDR3 sequence is CASSPPGHQTGTDTQYF. For the CDR3, the DNA is TGTGCCAGTAGCCCCCCGGGACACCAAACCGGCACAGATACGCAGTATTTT.

The V gene is TRBV6-5, the J gene TRBJ2-4; the match to TRBD1 covers 7 bases. Germline lookup yields CDR1 MNHEY and CDR2 SVGAGI. The CDR3 runs to 15 residues. V gave up 0 bases and J gave up 6 bases; unmatched junction bases: 5. DNA of the CDR3: TGTGCCAGCAGTTACTCGAGCAGGGGGTTAAACATTCAGTACTTC. Protein: CASSYSSRGLNIQYF.

This chain connects TRBV6-5 to TRBJ2-1, with D uncertain. V lost 6 bases and J 8 bases, leaving 14 bases between the germline ends. Germline-derived CDR1 and CDR2 are MNHEY and SVGAGI. This CDR3 spans 13 amino acids. The CDR3 DNA follows: TGTGCCAGCAGCCCTCCAGTTGGGGATGAGCAGTTCTTC. It is translated as CASSPPVGDEQFF.

The rearrangement joins TRBV12-5 to TRBJ2-5, with D possibly matching TRBD2 (5 bases). CDR3 length equals 13 residues. V was pared by 3 bases and J by 5 bases, with 10 bases between. Per the germline V gene, CDR1 is LGHNT and CDR2 is FRNRAP. Here the CDR3 reads CASGFSGVETQYF. CDR3 DNA sequence: TGTGCTAGTGGTTTCTCCGGGGTGGAGACCCAGTACTTC.

The rearrangement links TRBV19 to TRBJ2-3, with 9 bases that match TRBD1. The CDR3 runs 17 residues. The germline V gene has CDR1 LNHDA and CDR2 SQIVND (reference sequence). Unmatched junction bases numbered 9, after V lost 5 bases and J lost 0 bases. In nucleotides, the CDR3 is TGTGCCAGTAGTGCTAGAACCGGGACAGGGAGCACAGATACGCAGTATTTT. Translating gives CASSARTGTGSTDTQYF.

The table lists this clone with a count of one. This chain links TRBV6-1 with TRBJ2-2, with 7 bases matching TRBD1. The CDR3 spans 15 residues. Germline trimming cut 2 bases from V and 4 bases from J; bases unmatched to any gene: 4. The germline V gene encodes CDR1 MNHNS and CDR2 SASEGT. CDR3 sequence (DNA): TGTGCCAGCAGTGAAAAACCAGGGGGCACCGGGGAGCTGTTTTTT. Translated, it gives CASSEKPGGTGELFF.